This T cell receptor beta chain came from a study of blood T cell repertoires in COVID-19. Study processing details: How many nucleated cells were present was estimated from reference gene primer amplification. TCRdb's copy holds only in-frame clones and misses some; the assay was immunoSEQ multiplex PCR. V and J calls and clone size are as listed in that table; D and trimming were resolved from the DNA. Among a few hundred thousand clones, approximately 86% were seen once, and the ten largest hold roughly 0.8%. V was cut by 0 bases and J by 3 bases, with 17 bases left in between. Germline CDR1 reads LGHNA; CDR2 reads YNFKEQ. The CDR3 covers 18 residues.

Sequenced: peripheral blood. The origin of this receptor is a woman in her thirties with acute or convalescent COVID-19. This rearrangement joins TRBV4-2 to TRBJ1-4, with TRBD1 as a possible D gene (5 bases). The CDR3 DNA follows: TGTGCCAGCAGCCAAGATTGGGTCGGGGGTCCGGCTAATGAAAAACTGTTTTTT. This gives the protein CASSQDWVGGPANEKLFF.